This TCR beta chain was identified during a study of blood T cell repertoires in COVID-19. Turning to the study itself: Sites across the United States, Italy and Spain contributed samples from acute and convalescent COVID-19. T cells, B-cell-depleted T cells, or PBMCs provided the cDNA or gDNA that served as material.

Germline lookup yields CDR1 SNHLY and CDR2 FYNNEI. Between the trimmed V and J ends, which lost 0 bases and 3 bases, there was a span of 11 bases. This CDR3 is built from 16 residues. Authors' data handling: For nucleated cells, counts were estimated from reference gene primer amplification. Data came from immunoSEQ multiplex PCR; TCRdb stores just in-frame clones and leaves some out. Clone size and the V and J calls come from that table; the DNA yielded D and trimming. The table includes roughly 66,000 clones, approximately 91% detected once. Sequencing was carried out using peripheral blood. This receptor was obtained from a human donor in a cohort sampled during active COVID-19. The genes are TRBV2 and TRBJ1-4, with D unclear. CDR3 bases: TGTGCCAGCAGTGAAGCGCTTCTCTACGCTAATGAAAAACTGTTTTTT. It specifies CASSEALLYANEKLFF.